Listed below are T cell receptor beta chains from one sample, sequenced in a study of blood T cell repertoires in COVID-19. The table came from immunoSEQ multiplex PCR; TCRdb's copy has only in-frame clones and leaves some out. The sample lists hundreds of thousands of clones, over 80% occurring once. Sequencing was carried out using PBMCs or T cells enriched from blood (not recorded which). The receptor set was obtained from a young woman with acute COVID-19. Each CDR3 is given with its conserved first and last residue. The D gene is left open where the match is weak. Size is omitted from some rows. Given values are once, few, many or a class for expanded clones.

d_call: TRBD1
j_call: TRBJ2-5
clone_size: few
v_call: TRBV27
cdr3_aa: CASSSETGGEYETQYF
cdr3_nt: TGTGCCAGCAGTTCCGAGACAGGGGGGGAATACGAGACCCAGTACTTC

d_call: TRBD2
j_call: TRBJ2-3
clone_size: .
v_call: TRBV15
cdr3_aa: CATSRVGGLVSGTDTQYF
cdr3_nt: TGTGCCACCAGCAGAGTGGGAGGGTTGGTCTCGGGCACAGATACGCAGTATTTT

d_call: TRBD1
j_call: TRBJ2-1
clone_size: .
v_call: TRBV7-2
cdr3_aa: CASSSDRGKNEQFF
cdr3_nt: TGTGCCAGCAGCTCAGACAGGGGAAAAAATGAGCAGTTCTTC

d_call: .
j_call: TRBJ2-4
clone_size: .
v_call: TRBV6-5
cdr3_aa: CASRYGHFDNIQYF
cdr3_nt: TGTGCCAGCAGATACGGACACTTCGATAACATTCAGTACTTC

d_call: .
j_call: TRBJ1-4
clone_size: .
v_call: TRBV10-3
cdr3_aa: CAISGTFLGGLNEKLFF
cdr3_nt: TGTGCCATCAGTGGGACCTTCCTGGGAGGGTTGAATGAAAAACTGTTTTTT

d_call: .
j_call: TRBJ2-7
clone_size: .
v_call: TRBV30
cdr3_aa: CAWSGQVLSYEQYF
cdr3_nt: TGTGCCTGGAGTGGACAAGTTCTCTCCTACGAGCAGTACTTC

d_call: TRBD1
j_call: TRBJ1-6
clone_size: .
v_call: TRBV7-2
cdr3_aa: CASSWGTGKNSPLHF
cdr3_nt: TGTGCCAGCAGCTGGGGGACAGGGAAGAATTCACCCCTCCACTTT

d_call: .
j_call: TRBJ1-1
clone_size: .
v_call: TRBV6-5
cdr3_aa: CASSTPAGSAFF
cdr3_nt: TGTGCCAGCAGTACCCCCGCAGGATCGGCTTTCTTT

d_call: TRBD1
j_call: TRBJ1-4
clone_size: .
v_call: TRBV19
cdr3_aa: CASSIDPDRGEKLFF
cdr3_nt: TGTGCCAGTAGTATAGACCCGGACAGGGGTGAAAAACTGTTTTTT

d_call: .
j_call: TRBJ2-7
clone_size: once
v_call: TRBV3-1/TRBV3-2
cdr3_aa: CASSPQHLRYEQYF
cdr3_nt: TGTGCCAGCAGCCCCCAGCACCTGAGGTACGAGCAGTACTTC

d_call: .
j_call: TRBJ2-7
clone_size: .
v_call: TRBV6-5
cdr3_aa: CASRATASSYEQYF
cdr3_nt: TGTGCCAGCAGGGCGACAGCGAGCTCCTACGAGCAGTACTTC

d_call: .
j_call: TRBJ1-4
clone_size: .
v_call: TRBV27
cdr3_aa: CASKPGTTAREKLFF
cdr3_nt: TGTGCCAGCAAACCTGGGACTACGGCGCGGGAAAAACTGTTTTTT

d_call: .
j_call: TRBJ1-5
clone_size: .
v_call: TRBV19
cdr3_aa: CASSPDRYDQPQHF
cdr3_nt: TGTGCCAGTAGTCCCGACAGATATGATCAGCCCCAGCATTTT

d_call: .
j_call: TRBJ2-3
clone_size: .
v_call: TRBV21-1
cdr3_aa: CASSTGGTDTQYF
cdr3_nt: TGTGCCAGCAGCACGGGGGGCACAGATACGCAGTATTTT

d_call: .
j_call: TRBJ1-4
clone_size: .
v_call: TRBV18
cdr3_aa: CASSLGVGTTPNEKLFF
cdr3_nt: TGTGCCAGCTCACTAGGGGTTGGAACAACTCCTAATGAAAAACTGTTTTTT